The 28 T cell receptor beta chains listed next were all sequenced from one sample in a study of blood T cell repertoires in COVID-19. Some clones are missing from TCRdb's copy, which holds only in-frame ones; the method was immunoSEQ multiplex PCR. This table has roughly 230,000 clones, approximately 84% appearing once. Sequencing was done on a sample of peripheral blood. Every receptor here comes from a man aged 40-49 years with acute or convalescent COVID-19.

CDR3 sequence (DNA): TGTGCCAGCAGCCAATCCGCAGGGTATACGCAGTATTTT. Protein product: CASSQSAGYTQYF. The chain has TRBV14 and TRBJ2-3, with D perhaps TRBD1 (5 bases). V was pared by 2 bases and J by 7 bases, with 10 bases between. Germline V gene sequence: CDR1 SGHDN, CDR2 FVKESK. The CDR3 covers 13 residues.

V usage is TRBV7-3 and J usage is TRBJ1-1; no definite D call. Germline V gene lookup returns CDR1 SGHTA and CDR2 FQGTGA. V shed 4 bases and J shed 1 base, with 10 bases lying between them. The CDR3 runs 14 residues. CDR3 bases: TGTGCCAGCAGCTCCGCCGGGAGGAACACTGAAGCTTTCTTT. Residues: CASSSAGRNTEAFF.

The chain recombines TRBV11-2 with TRBJ1-2; 11 bases match TRBD1. Trimming cost V 2 bases and J 13 bases; bases outside gene matches: 9. Germline assignment: CDR1 SGHAT and CDR2 FQNNGV. This CDR3 has 14 amino acids. As DNA, the CDR3 is TGTGCCAGCAGCTTACAACCCGGGACAGGGGGTTTCACCTTC. It is translated as CASSLQPGTGGFTF.

This chain links TRBV18 with TRBJ1-1; perhaps TRBD1 as D (6 bases). Trimming took 4 bases from V and 1 from J, leaving 13 bases between them. CDR3 length equals 15 residues. The germline V gene has CDR1 KGHSH and CDR2 LQKENI. The CDR3 protein is CASSLDVGANTEAFF. The CDR3 DNA reads as TGTGCCAGCTCACTAGACGTGGGGGCGAACACTGAAGCTTTCTTT.

This chain uses TRBV6-2 or TRBV6-3 with TRBJ1-5; 9 bases align to TRBD1. There are 14 residues in the CDR3. The germline CDR1 and CDR2 sequences are MNHEY and SVGEGT. V lost 5 bases and J lost 7; bases outside the gene matches: 6. The CDR3 region has the DNA TGTGCCAGCAGTCAAACAGGGGGCGGGCAGCCCCAGCATTTT. This encodes CASSQTGGGQPQHF.

V usage is TRBV4-2 and J usage is TRBJ2-2; 7 bases agree with TRBD2. Per the germline V gene, CDR1 is LGHNA and CDR2 is YNFKEQ. With 1 base clipped from V and 7 bases from J, the junction kept 3 bases outside the gene matches. The CDR3 totals 14 residues. DNA of the CDR3: TGTGCCAGCAGCCAAGGAAGCGGGAACGGGGAGCTGTTTTTT. It translates to CASSQGSGNGELFF.

CDR3 DNA: TGTGCCCAAAGGCGGTCAACTAATGAAAAACTGTTTTTT. Translating it yields CAQRRSTNEKLFF. This sequence joins TRBV30 and TRBJ1-4; D uncertain. V lost 8 bases, J lost 0 bases, and 10 bases lay in between. CDR3 size: 13 residues. Germline V gene sequence: CDR1 GTSNPN, CDR2 SVGIG (reference sequence).

V and J are TRBV6-5 and TRBJ1-1, with 8 bases lining up with TRBD1. V was clipped by 6 bases and J by 1 base; unmatched bases: 7. Germline loops: CDR1 MNHEY, CDR2 SVGAGI. This CDR3 is 15 amino acids long. The CDR3 DNA is TGTGCCAGCAGGATACAGGGGGGGAAGAACACTGAAGCTTTCTTT. It encodes CASRIQGGKNTEAFF.

The rearrangement uses TRBV11-2 and TRBJ2-7; weak D call: TRBD1 (5 bases). This CDR3 has 13 residues. Trimming took 5 bases from V and 5 from J, leaving 13 bases between them. CDR1 is SGHAT, CDR2 FQNNGV, per germline. CDR3 sequence reads: CASSIQGFNEQYF. The DNA for the CDR3 is TGTGCCAGCAGCATCCAGGGTTTCAACGAGCAGTACTTC.

In its sample, this clone was seen once. This sequence joins TRBV7-9 and TRBJ1-4, with D uncertain. The CDR3 contains 14 residues. The germline V and J ends were trimmed by 4 bases and 7 bases, with 13 bases remaining between them. The germline CDR1 and CDR2 sequences are SEHNR and FQNEAQ (reference sequence). In DNA, the CDR3 is TGTGCCAGCAGCTCCAGGAGGGAGACTGAAAAACTGTTTTTT. It yields the protein CASSSRRETEKLFF.

The chain is built from TRBV9 and TRBJ1-2, with D unresolved. The length of the CDR3 is 15 residues. CDR1 and CDR2 from the germline V gene are SGDLS and YYNGEE. Deletions cut 4 bases from V and 0 bases from J, with 13 bases between. CDR3 sequence (DNA): TGTGCCAGCAGCCCCTTGTCCGGTGCTAACTATGGCTACACCTTC. It codes for CASSPLSGANYGYTF.

The CDR3 spells CASSIVRGVTGSNTEAFF. In DNA form, the CDR3 reads TGTGCCAGTAGTATAGTACGGGGGGTAACTGGATCGAACACTGAAGCTTTCTTT. The rearrangement joins TRBV19 to TRBJ1-1, with a possible D match to TRBD1 (5 bases). V was cut by 1 base and J by 1 base, with 19 bases left in between. There are 18 residues in the CDR3. Germline assignment: CDR1 LNHDA and CDR2 SQIVND (reference sequence).

The gene calls are TRBV5-1 and TRBJ1-2; unclear D gene. Germline V gene data show CDR1 as SGHRS and CDR2 as YFSETQ. Between the trimmed V and J ends, which lost 0 bases and 2 bases, there was a span of 8 bases. This CDR3 is built from 14 residues. CDR3 DNA sequence: TGCGCCAGCAGCTTGGACGGAGAGAACTATGGCTACACCTTC. It encodes CASSLDGENYGYTF. The full variable domain, its missing parts supplied by reference TRBV5-1 and TRBJ1-2, is KAGVTQTPRYLIKTRGQQVTLSCSPISGHRSVSWYQQTPGQGLQFLFEYFSETQRNKGNFPGRFSGRQFSNSRSEMNVSTLELGDSALYLCASSLDGENYGYTFGSGTRLTVV.

This chain links TRBV5-1 with TRBJ2-5; D is undetermined. CDR3 length: 12 amino acids. V lost 0 bases and J 5 bases, leaving 5 bases between the germline ends. Per the germline V gene, CDR1 is SGHRS and CDR2 is YFSETQ. The CDR3 DNA follows: TGCGCCAGCAGCTTGGGTTCGGAGACCCAGTACTTC. Translation gives CASSLGSETQYF.

This clone showed up just a few times. CDR3 region: CASSGRVGGGKDEQFF. In DNA, the CDR3 is TGTGCCAGCAGTGGGCGAGTCGGGGGGGGTAAGGATGAGCAGTTCTTC. The rearrangement links TRBV6-1 to TRBJ2-1; 8 bases line up with TRBD2. The CDR3 has 16 residues. The V and J ends lost 4 bases and 8 bases, in that order; junction bases with no gene match: 13. Germline loops: CDR1 MNHNS, CDR2 SASEGT.

This clone came up a few times. V gene TRBV19 combines with J gene TRBJ1-1; TRBD1 matches 7 bases. The germline gives CDR1 LNHDA, CDR2 SQIVND (reference sequence). The CDR3 runs to 13 residues. J gave up 1 base and V 4 bases, and 0 bases lay outside the gene matches. The CDR3 sequence is CASSRDRNTEAFF. The DNA of the CDR3 is TGTGCCAGTAGTAGGGACAGGAACACTGAAGCTTTCTTT.

The chain links TRBV14 to TRBJ1-2; D gene ambiguous. CDR1 is SGHDN and CDR2 is FVKESK in the germline V gene. V lost 3 bases, J lost 8 bases, and 13 bases lay in between. The CDR3 covers 13 residues. This CDR3 is CASSQQNSRGYTF. CDR3 DNA: TGTGCCAGCAGCCAGCAGAACAGCAGGGGCTACACCTTC.

This sequence joins TRBV23-1 and TRBJ2-3, with 7 bases identical to TRBD1. TRBV23-1 is an open reading frame, and its role is uncertain. This CDR3 is 16 amino acids long. Trimming removed 3 bases from V and 1 base from J; junction bases left unmatched: 7. CDR3 in amino acids: CASSHPRTGCTDTQYF. The DNA of the CDR3 is TGCGCCAGCAGTCACCCAAGGACAGGCTGCACAGATACGCAGTATTTT.

A few counts support this clone. The chain recombines TRBV15 with TRBJ1-6; the D gene is possibly TRBD1 (5 bases). The CDR3 has 16 residues. V was clipped by 0 bases and J by 7 bases, with 13 bases between them. Per the germline V gene, CDR1 is LNHNV and CDR2 is YYDKDF (reference sequence). CDR3 coding DNA: TGTGCCACCAGCAGAGATCGGGTACGGGGGAATTCACCCCTCCACTTT. Residues: CATSRDRVRGNSPLHF.

This clone was counted once. The chain has TRBV29-1 and TRBJ1-2; D is perhaps TRBD1 (5 bases). Per germline, CDR1 SQVTM and CDR2 ANQGSEA. The CDR3 consists of 11 residues. CDR3 sequence: CSGGGSDGYTF. Here the CDR3 DNA reads TGCTCCGGCGGGGGTAGTGATGGCTACACCTTC.

The rearrangement links TRBV5-4 to TRBJ1-2; the D is unclear. The germline CDR1 and CDR2 sequences are SGHNT and YYREEE (reference sequence). CDR3 size: 11 residues. V shed 1 base and J shed 7 bases, with 5 bases lying between them. DNA for the CDR3: TGTGCCAGCAGCTTGTACTCTGGCTACACCTTC. Residues: CASSLYSGYTF.

This chain uses TRBV2 with TRBJ2-1, with 10 bases lining up with TRBD2. V shed 6 bases, J shed 3 bases, and the junction held 5 bases outside the gene matches. Looked up from germline, CDR1 is SNHLY and CDR2 is FYNNEI. This CDR3 region has 15 residues. CDR3 DNA sequence: TGTGCCAGCAGGTCGCTAGCGGGGGACTACAATGAGCAGTTCTTC. Amino acids: CASRSLAGDYNEQFF.

The genes are TRBV11-3 and TRBJ2-2; TRBD1 is a possible D gene (6 bases). The CDR3 has 17 residues. Trimming took 5 bases from V and 2 from J, leaving 18 bases between them. Germline lookup yields CDR1 SGHNT and CDR2 YENEEA. The CDR3 nucleotides are TGTGCCAGCAGCCCTCCCTTTCAGGGGTTTAACACCGGGGAGCTGTTTTTT. This sequence encodes CASSPPFQGFNTGELFF.

The gene calls are TRBV6-6 and TRBJ1-6; maybe TRBD1 (5 bases). V dropped 5 bases and J dropped 6 bases, with 17 bases sitting between them. Germline V gives CDR1 MNHNY, CDR2 SVGAGI (reference sequence). The CDR3 sequence is 16 residues long. The CDR3 spells CASSRGTTGSNSPLHF. CDR3 coding DNA: TGTGCCAGCAGTCGAGGGACCACCGGGAGTAATTCACCCCTCCACTTT.

The CDR3 reads CASYTEARSDGYTF. The CDR3 nucleotides are TGTGCCAGCTATACTGAGGCCCGGTCGGATGGCTACACCTTC. The chain combines TRBV5-5 with TRBJ1-2; D gene unclear. V lost 7 bases and J 6 bases, leaving 19 bases between the germline ends. Germline lookup yields CDR1 SGHKS and CDR2 YYEKEE (reference sequence). The CDR3 is 14 residues long.

The rearrangement uses TRBV13 and TRBJ1-2; D ambiguous. Trimming removed 4 bases from V and 4 bases from J, with 13 bases in between. Per the germline V gene, CDR1 is PRHDT and CDR2 is FYEKMQ (reference sequence). The CDR3 runs 14 residues. The CDR3 nucleotides read TGTGCCAGCAGCTCGCGCGGGGTCACCTATGGCTACACCTTC. This gives the protein CASSSRGVTYGYTF. The full variable domain, with the rest looked up from reference TRBV13 and TRBJ1-2, is AAGVIQSPRHLIKEKRETATLKCYPIPRHDTVYWYQQGPGQDPQFLISFYEKMQSDKGSIPDRFSAQQFSDYHSELNMSSLELGDSALYFCASSSRGVTYGYTFGSGTRLTVV.

This clone was counted once. V and J are TRBV5-8 and TRBJ2-7; the D is unclear. The V gene's germline CDR1 is SGHTS and CDR2 YDEGEE. The CDR3 is 13 amino acids. Trimming stripped 6 bases from V and 0 bases from J, with 10 bases between. The DNA for the CDR3 is TGTGCCAGCATCTTTAGGAGCTCCTACGAGCAGTACTTC. Protein: CASIFRSSYEQYF.

The chain recombines TRBV30 with TRBJ1-1; D gene ambiguous. The length of the CDR3 is 16 residues. V was trimmed by 2 bases and J by 4 bases, leaving 20 bases between them. Germline assignment: CDR1 GTSNPN and CDR2 SVGIG (reference sequence). The CDR3 loop reads CAWSSPYGRGGTEAFF. CDR3 DNA: TGTGCCTGGAGTTCCCCCTACGGGCGGGGTGGCACTGAAGCTTTCTTT.